This T cell receptor (beta chain) was profiled in a study of glioma-infiltrating T cells. Between the trimmed V and J ends, which lost 0 bases and 0 bases, there was a span of 9 bases. This CDR3 has 15 amino acids. Germline V gene lookup returns CDR1 SGHNT and CDR2 YYREEE (reference sequence). This clonotype was found a few times. Amplification of TCR alpha and beta CDR3 regions from RNA used iRepertoire nested multiplex PCR. TCRdb re-derived calls from the multiplex PCR reads in MiXCR, one entry per CDR3 protein. The table includes about 99,000 distinct CDR3 sequences, around 31% detected once. Sequencing was carried out using glioma tissue, nonneoplastic brain tissue, or PBMCs (not recorded which). The chain links TRBV5-4 to TRBJ1-1; D call uncertain. The sequence came from a human donor with low-grade glioma or glioblastoma, undergoing nonglioma brain surgery, or in good health (not recorded which). The CDR3 DNA reads TGTGCCAGCAGCTTGGATCCAGTCATGAACACTGAAGCTTTCTTT. This translates into CASSLDPVMNTEAFF.